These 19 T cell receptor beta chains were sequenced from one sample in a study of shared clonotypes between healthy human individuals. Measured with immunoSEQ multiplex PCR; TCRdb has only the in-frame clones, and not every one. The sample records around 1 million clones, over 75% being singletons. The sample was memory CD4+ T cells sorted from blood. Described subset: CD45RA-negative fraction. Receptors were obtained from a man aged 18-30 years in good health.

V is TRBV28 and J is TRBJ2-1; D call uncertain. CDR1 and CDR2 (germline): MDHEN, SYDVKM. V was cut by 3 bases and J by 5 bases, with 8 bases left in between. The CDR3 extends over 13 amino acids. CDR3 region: CASSFGVDNEQFF. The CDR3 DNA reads TGTGCCAGCAGTTTTGGAGTAGACAATGAGCAGTTCTTC. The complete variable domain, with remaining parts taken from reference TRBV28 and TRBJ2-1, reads DVKVTQSSRYLVKRTGEKVFLECVQDMDHENMFWYRQDPGLGLRLIYFSYDVKMKEKGDIPEGYSVSREKKERFSLILESASTNQTSMYLCASSFGVDNEQFFGPGTRLTVL.

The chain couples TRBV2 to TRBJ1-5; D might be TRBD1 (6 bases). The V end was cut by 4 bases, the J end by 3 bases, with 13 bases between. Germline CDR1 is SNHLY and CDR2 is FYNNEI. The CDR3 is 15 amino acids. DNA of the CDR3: TGTGCCAGCAGTGCAGACAGGTCGTACAATCAGCCCCAGCATTTT. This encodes CASSADRSYNQPQHF.

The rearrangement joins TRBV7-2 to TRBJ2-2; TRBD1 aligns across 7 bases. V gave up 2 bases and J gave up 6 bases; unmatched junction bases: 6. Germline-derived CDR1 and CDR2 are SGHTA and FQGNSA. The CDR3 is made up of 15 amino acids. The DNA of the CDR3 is TGTGCCAGCAGCTTATCTACAGGGGTAGCCGGGGAGCTGTTTTTT. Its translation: CASSLSTGVAGELFF.

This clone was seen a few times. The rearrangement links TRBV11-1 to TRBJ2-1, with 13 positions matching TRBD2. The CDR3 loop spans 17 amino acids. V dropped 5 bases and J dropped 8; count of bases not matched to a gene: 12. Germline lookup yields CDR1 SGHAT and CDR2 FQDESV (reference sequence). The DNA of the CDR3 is TGTGCCAGCAGCCCTAACTCCGGGACTAGCGGGGTTTATGAGCAGTTCTTC. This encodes CASSPNSGTSGVYEQFF.

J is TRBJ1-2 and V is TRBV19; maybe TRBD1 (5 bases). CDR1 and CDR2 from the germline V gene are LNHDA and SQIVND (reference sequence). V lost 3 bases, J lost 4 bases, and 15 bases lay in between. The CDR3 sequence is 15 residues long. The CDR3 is CASSIEQGLLYGYTF. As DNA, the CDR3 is TGTGCCAGTAGTATTGAGCAGGGCTTACTCTATGGCTACACCTTC.

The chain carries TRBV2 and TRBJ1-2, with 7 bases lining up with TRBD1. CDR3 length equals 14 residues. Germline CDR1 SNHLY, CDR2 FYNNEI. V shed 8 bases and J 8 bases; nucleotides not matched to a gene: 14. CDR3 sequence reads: CASGLTGFPDGYTF. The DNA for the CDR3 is TGTGCCAGCGGCCTGACAGGGTTTCCAGACGGCTACACCTTC.

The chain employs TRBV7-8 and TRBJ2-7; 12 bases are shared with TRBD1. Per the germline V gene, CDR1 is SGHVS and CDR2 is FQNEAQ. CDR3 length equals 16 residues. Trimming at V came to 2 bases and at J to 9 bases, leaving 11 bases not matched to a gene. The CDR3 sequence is CASSLPTGTGGLGQYF. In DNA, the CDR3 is TGTGCCAGCAGCTTACCGACCGGGACAGGGGGCTTGGGGCAGTACTTC.

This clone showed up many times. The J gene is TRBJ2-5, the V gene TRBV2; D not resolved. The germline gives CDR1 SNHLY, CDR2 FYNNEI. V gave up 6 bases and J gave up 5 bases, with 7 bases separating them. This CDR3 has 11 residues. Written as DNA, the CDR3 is TGTGCCAGCAGCACTACCGAGACCCAGTACTTC. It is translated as CASSTTETQYF.

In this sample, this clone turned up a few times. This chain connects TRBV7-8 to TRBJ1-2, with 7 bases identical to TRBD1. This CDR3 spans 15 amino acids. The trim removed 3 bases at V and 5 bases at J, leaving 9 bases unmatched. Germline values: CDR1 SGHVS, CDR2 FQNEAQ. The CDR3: CASSFDREGSYGYTF. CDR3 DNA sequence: TGTGCCAGCAGCTTCGACAGGGAGGGGAGTTATGGCTACACCTTC.

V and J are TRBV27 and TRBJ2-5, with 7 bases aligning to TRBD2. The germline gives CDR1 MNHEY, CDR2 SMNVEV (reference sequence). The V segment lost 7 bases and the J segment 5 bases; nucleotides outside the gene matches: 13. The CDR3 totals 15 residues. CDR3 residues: CASTSWGRALETQYF. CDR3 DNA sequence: TGTGCCAGCACCTCCTGGGGGAGGGCCTTGGAGACCCAGTACTTC.

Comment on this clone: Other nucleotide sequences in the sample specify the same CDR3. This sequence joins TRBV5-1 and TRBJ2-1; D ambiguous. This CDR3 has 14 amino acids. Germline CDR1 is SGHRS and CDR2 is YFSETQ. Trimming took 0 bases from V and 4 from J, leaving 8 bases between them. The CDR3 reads CASSLGGSYNEQFF. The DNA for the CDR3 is TGCGCCAGCAGCTTGGGCGGCAGTTACAATGAGCAGTTCTTC.

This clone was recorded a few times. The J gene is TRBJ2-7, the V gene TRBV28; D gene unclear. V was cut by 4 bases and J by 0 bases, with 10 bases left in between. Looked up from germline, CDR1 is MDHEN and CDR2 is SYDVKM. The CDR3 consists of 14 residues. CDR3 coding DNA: TGTGCCAGCAGTTCCTGGACCCTCTCCTACGAGCAGTACTTC. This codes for CASSSWTLSYEQYF.

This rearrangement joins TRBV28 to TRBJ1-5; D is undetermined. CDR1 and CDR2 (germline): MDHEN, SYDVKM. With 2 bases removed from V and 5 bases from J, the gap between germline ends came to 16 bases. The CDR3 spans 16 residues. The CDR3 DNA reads TGTGCCAGCAGTTTAGGGTCCCGGGTGGGCGATCAGCCCCAGCATTTT. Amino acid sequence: CASSLGSRVGDQPQHF. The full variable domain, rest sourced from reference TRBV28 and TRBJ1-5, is DVKVTQSSRYLVKRTGEKVFLECVQDMDHENMFWYRQDPGLGLRLIYFSYDVKMKEKGDIPEGYSVSREKKERFSLILESASTNQTSMYLCASSLGSRVGDQPQHFGDGTRLSIL.

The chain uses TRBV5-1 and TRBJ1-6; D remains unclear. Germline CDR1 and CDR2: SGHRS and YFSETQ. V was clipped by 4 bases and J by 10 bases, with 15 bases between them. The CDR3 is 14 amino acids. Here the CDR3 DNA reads TGCGCCAGCAGCATCGACCCTTCCGGGTCACCCCTCCACTTT. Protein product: CASSIDPSGSPLHF.

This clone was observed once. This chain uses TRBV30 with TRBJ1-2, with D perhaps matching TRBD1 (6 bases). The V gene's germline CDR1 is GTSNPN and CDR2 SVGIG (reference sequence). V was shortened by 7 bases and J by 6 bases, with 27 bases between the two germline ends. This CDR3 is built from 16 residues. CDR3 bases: TGTGCCTCTGCGGAGGGGGTGAGGCATTTGGGCGATGGCTACACCTTC. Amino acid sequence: CASAEGVRHLGDGYTF.

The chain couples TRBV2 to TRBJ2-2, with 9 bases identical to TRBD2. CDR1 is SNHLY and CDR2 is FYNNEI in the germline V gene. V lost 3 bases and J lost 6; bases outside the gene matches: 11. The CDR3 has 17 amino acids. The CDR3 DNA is TGTGCCAGCAGTGAGTTTGGTAGCGGGGGACGATCCGGGGAGCTGTTTTTT. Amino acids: CASSEFGSGGRSGELFF.

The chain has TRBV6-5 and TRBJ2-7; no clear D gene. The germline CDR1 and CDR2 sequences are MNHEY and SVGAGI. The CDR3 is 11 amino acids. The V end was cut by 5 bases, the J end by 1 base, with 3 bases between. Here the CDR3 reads CASSPSYEQYF. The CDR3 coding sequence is TGTGCCAGCAGTCCGTCCTACGAGCAGTACTTC.

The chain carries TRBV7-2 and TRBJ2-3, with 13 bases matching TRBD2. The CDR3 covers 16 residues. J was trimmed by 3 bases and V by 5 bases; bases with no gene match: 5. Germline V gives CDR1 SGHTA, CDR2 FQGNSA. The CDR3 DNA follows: TGTGCCAGCAGCCCCGGGACTAGCGGGATAACAGATACGCAGTATTTT. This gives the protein CASSPGTSGITDTQYF.

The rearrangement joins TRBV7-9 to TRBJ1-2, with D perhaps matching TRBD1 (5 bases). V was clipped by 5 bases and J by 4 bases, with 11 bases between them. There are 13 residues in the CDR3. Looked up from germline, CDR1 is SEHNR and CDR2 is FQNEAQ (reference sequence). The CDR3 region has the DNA TGTGCCAGCAGCCCGACGGGACTCTATGGCTACACCTTC. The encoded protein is CASSPTGLYGYTF. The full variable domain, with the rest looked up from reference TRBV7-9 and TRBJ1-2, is DTGVSQNPRHKITKRGQNVTFRCDPISEHNRLYWYRQTLGQGPEFLTYFQNEAQLEKSRLLSDRFSAERPKGSFSTLEIQRTEQGDSAMYLCASSPTGLYGYTFGSGTRLTVV.